This section outlines one T cell receptor (beta chain) sequence together with its context. This record comes from a study of monozygotic twins with inflammatory bowel disease. Reanalyzing the 5' RACE reads, TCRdb keeps one entry per CDR3 protein, without DNA. This repertoire includes roughly 330,000 distinct CDR3 sequences. The CDR3 has 13 residues. Per the germline V gene, CDR1 is KGHSH and CDR2 is LQKENI. With no T cell sorting beforehand, total RNA was isolated from whole blood. Sequenced input: blood. The clonotype was recovered from a human donor with ulcerative colitis or Crohn's disease, or a healthy co-twin of an affected twin (not recorded which). The chain is built from TRBV18 and TRBJ1-2. CDR3 in amino acids: CASSPEGPYGYTF.